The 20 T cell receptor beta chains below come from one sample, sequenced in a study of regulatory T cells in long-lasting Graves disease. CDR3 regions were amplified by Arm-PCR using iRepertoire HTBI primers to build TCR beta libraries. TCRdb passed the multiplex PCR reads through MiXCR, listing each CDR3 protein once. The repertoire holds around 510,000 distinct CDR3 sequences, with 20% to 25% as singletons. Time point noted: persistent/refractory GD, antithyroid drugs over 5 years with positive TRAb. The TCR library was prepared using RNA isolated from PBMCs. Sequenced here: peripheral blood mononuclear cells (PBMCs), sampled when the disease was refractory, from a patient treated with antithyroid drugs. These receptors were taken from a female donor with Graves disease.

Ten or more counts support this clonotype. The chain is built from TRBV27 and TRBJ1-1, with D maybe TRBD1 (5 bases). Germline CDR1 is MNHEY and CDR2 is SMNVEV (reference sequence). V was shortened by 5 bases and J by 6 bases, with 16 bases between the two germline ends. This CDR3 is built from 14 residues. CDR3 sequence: CASSPAGQGSEAFF. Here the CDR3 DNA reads TGTGCCAGCAGTCCCGCGGGGCAGGGATCTGAAGCTTTCTTT.

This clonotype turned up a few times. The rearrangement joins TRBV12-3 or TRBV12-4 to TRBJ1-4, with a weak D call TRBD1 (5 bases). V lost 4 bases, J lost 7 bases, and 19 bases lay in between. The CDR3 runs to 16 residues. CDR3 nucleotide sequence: TGTGCCAGCAGTTGGGGTCGGGAGGGGAGGATTGAAAAACTGTTTTTT. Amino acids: CASSWGREGRIEKLFF.

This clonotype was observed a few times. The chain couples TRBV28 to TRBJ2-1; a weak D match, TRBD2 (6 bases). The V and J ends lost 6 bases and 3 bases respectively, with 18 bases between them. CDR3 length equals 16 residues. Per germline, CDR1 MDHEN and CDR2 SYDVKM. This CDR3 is CASSELLARSYNEQFF. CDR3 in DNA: TGTGCCAGCAGCGAACTCCTAGCGCGGAGCTACAATGAGCAGTTCTTC.

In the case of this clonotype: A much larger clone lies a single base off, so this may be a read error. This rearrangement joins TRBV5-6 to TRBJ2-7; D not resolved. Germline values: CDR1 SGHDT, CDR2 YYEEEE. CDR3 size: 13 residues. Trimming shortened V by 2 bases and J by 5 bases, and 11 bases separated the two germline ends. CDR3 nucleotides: TGTGCCAGCAGCTTACGGGCAATCCACGAGCAGTACTTC. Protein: CASSLRAIHEQYF.

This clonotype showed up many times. The CDR3 DNA reads TGTGCCAGCAGCTTCTTCAGGCACACTGAAGCTTTCTTT. This translates into CASSFFRHTEAFF. This sequence joins TRBV11-2 and TRBJ1-1, with D uncertain. This CDR3 contains 13 residues. Germline loops: CDR1 SGHAT, CDR2 FQNNGV. Deletions cut 3 bases from V and 3 bases from J, with 8 bases between.

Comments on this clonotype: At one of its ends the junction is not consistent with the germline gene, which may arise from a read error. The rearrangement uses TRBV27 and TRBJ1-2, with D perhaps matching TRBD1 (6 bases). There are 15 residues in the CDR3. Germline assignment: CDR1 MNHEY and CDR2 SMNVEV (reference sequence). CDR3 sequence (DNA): TGTGCCGGCAGCGAACAGGGTACCCAAAGGGATGGCTACACCTTC. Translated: CAGSEQGTQRDGYTF.

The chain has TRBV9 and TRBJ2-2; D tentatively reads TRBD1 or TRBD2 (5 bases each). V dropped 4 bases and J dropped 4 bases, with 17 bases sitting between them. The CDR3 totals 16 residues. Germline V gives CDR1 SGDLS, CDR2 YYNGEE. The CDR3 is CASSPVWGSGTGELFF. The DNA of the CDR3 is TGTGCCAGCAGCCCAGTTTGGGGGAGCGGCACCGGGGAGCTGTTTTTT.

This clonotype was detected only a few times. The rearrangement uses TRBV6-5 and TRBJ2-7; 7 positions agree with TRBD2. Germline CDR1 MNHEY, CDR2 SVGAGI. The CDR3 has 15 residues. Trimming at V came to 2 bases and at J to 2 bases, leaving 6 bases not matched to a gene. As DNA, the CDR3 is TGTGCCAGCAGTTACCAAAGCGGGGTGCCCTACGAGCAGTACTTC. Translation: CASSYQSGVPYEQYF.

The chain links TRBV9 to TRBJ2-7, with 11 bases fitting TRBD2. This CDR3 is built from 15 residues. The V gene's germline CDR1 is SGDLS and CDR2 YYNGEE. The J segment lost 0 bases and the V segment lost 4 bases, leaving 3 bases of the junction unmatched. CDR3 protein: CASSFSGGGSYEQYF. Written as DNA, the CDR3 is TGTGCCAGCAGCTTTAGCGGGGGGGGCTCCTACGAGCAGTACTTC.

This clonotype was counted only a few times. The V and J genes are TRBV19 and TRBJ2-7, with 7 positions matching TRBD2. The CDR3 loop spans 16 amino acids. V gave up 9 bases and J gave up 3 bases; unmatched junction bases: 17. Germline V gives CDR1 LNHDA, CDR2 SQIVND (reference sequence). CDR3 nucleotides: TGTGCCAGCTCCCCTCCGACTAGCCTGAACCACTACGAGCAGTACTTC. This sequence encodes CASSPPTSLNHYEQYF.

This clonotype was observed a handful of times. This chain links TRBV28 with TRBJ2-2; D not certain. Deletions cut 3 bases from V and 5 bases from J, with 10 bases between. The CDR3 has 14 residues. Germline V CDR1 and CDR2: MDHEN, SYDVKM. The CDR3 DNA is TGTGCCAGCAGTTTTAGCCTTGGGACCGGGGAGCTGTTTTTT. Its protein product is CASSFSLGTGELFF.

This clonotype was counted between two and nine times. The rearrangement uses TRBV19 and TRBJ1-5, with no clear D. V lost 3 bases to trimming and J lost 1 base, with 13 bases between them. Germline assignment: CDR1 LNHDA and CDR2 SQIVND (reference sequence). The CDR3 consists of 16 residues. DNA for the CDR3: TGTGCCAGTAGTATTTTTTTATTCGGGAGCAATCAGCCCCAGCATTTT. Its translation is CASSIFLFGSNQPQHF.

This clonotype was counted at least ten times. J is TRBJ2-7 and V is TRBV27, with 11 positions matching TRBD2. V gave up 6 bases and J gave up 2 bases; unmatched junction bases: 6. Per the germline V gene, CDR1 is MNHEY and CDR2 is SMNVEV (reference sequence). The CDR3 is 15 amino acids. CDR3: CASSPIAGGPYEQYF. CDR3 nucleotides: TGTGCCAGCAGCCCCATAGCGGGAGGGCCCTACGAGCAGTACTTC.

The CDR3 here is CASSQDSGRGGYTF. In DNA, the CDR3 is TGCGCCAGCAGCCAAGATTCAGGGCGGGGCGGCTACACCTTC. The chain uses TRBV4-1 and TRBJ1-2; TRBD1 is a possible D gene (5 bases). Trimming shortened V by 0 bases and J by 8 bases, and 13 bases separated the two germline ends. The CDR3 runs to 14 residues. Germline lookup yields CDR1 MGHRA and CDR2 YSYEKL.

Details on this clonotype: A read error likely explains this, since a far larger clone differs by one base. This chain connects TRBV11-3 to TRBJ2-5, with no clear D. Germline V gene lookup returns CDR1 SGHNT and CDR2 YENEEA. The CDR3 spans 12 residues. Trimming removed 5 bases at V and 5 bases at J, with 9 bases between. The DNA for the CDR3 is TGTGCCAGCAGCGCCCGAGCGGAGACCCAGTACTTC. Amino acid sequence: CASSARAETQYF.

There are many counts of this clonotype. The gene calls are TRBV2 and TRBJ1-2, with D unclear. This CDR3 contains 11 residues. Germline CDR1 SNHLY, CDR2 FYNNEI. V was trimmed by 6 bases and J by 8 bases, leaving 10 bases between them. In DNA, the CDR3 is TGTGCCAGCAGCCTGAATATCGGCTACACCTTC. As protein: CASSLNIGYTF.

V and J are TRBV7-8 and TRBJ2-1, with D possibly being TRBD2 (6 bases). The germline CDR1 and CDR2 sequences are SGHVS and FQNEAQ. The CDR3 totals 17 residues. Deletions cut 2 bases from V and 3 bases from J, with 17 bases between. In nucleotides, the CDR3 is TGTGCCAGCAGCTTAAGGTCTCCGGCTAGCGTCTACAATGAGCAGTTCTTC. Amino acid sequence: CASSLRSPASVYNEQFF.

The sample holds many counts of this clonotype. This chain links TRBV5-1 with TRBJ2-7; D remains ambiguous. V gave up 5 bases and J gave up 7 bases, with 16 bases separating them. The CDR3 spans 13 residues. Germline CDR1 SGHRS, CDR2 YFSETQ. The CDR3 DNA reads TGCGCCAGCAGTAGTGTGAGACATAGTGAGCAGTACTTC. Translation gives CASSSVRHSEQYF.

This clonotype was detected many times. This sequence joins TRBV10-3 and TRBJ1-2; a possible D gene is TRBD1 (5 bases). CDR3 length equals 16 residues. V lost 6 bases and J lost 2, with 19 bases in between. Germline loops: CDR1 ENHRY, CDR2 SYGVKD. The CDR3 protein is CAISEIHRQLNYGYTF. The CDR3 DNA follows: TGTGCCATCAGCGAAATCCACAGGCAATTAAACTATGGCTACACCTTC.

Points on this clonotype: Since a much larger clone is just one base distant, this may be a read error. The CDR3 DNA reads as TGTGCCAGCAGTTGGTTTGGGGCAGGGGGCTCCGGGGAGCTGTTTTTT. Protein: CASSWFGAGGSGELFF. The V and J genes are TRBV27 and TRBJ2-2; TRBD1 agrees at 8 bases. CDR3 size: 16 residues. V dropped 4 bases and J dropped 6; count of bases not matched to a gene: 10. Per the germline V gene, CDR1 is MNHEY and CDR2 is SMNVEV (reference sequence).